The clone carrying this T cell receptor (beta chain) was observed many times. The data are from a study of regulatory T cells in long-lasting Graves disease. For TCR beta, libraries came from iRepertoire HTBI primers and Arm-PCR of CDR3 regions. TCRdb processed the multiplex PCR reads anew with MiXCR; each CDR3 protein has one entry. This table has nearly 350,000 distinct CDR3 sequences, around 20% appearing once. Specified time point: persistent/refractory GD, antithyroid drugs over 5 years with positive TRAb. Extracted RNA from PBMCs served as the source of the TCR library. Peripheral blood, roughly 10 milliliters of it, was drawn into EDTA tubes. The CDR3 length is 14 residues. Trimming shortened V by 2 bases and J by 3 bases, and 8 bases separated the two germline ends. Germline CDR1 reads SGHTA; CDR2 reads FQGNSA.

This TCR derives from a female donor with Graves disease. The sequenced sample was peripheral blood mononuclear cells (PBMCs), obtained when the disease was refractory, from a patient treated with antithyroid drugs. V and J are TRBV7-2 and TRBJ1-5, with D uncertain. CDR3 sequence (DNA): TGTGCCAGCAGCTTAAATACAGTCAATCAGCCCCAGCATTTT. It specifies CASSLNTVNQPQHF.